The sequence of this T cell receptor beta chain was determined in a study of blood T cell repertoires in COVID-19. Overall study: The United States, Italy and Spain provided the acute and convalescent COVID-19 samples. The cDNA or gDNA used as material had been derived from T cells, B-cell-depleted T cells, or PBMCs.

Participants were placed into cohorts based on the clinical history they reported. The CDR3 sequence is 14 residues long. V was clipped by 0 bases and J by 7 bases; unmatched bases: 6. The germline V gene has CDR1 SGDLS and CDR2 YYNGEE. Repertoires were generated with immunoSEQ multiplex PCR, while TCRdb's copy carries only in-frame clones and drops some. The sample includes about 230,000 clones, 70% to 90% seen only once; the top ten take 3% to 3.5%. Sequenced input: PBMCs or T cells enriched from blood (not recorded which). The chain employs TRBV9 and TRBJ1-2; TRBD1 matches at 7 bases. The source of this sequence is a woman aged 45 to 65 in a cohort exposed to, infected with or recovered from COVID-19 (not recorded which). The CDR3 DNA sequence: TGTGCCAGCAGCGTAGCTAGAGAGGGGGCTGGCTACACCTTC. Translated: CASSVAREGAGYTF.